What follows is one T cell receptor (beta chain) and its context. Its target is unknown. Deep was the level at which the assay was run. Assay used: immunoSEQ multiplex PCR; TCRdb lists only in-frame clones, some missing. The sample holds hundreds of thousands of clones, roughly 70% seen once. The sample is drawn from a study of shared clonotypes between healthy human individuals. In germline, CDR1 is SNHLY, CDR2 FYNNEI. This CDR3 has 15 amino acids. Trimming removed 0 bases from V and 4 bases from J, with 12 bases in between. Study results and caveats: What naive subsets generally showed was a larger estimated richness than memory subsets showed.

What was sequenced was memory CD4+ T cells sorted from blood. Subset indicated: CD45RA-negative fraction. This TCR was sampled from a woman in her thirties in good health. The J gene is TRBJ2-5, the V gene TRBV2, with D possibly TRBD1 on 5 matching bases. The CDR3 spells CASSEARLGAETQYF. DNA of the CDR3: TGTGCCAGCAGTGAAGCGCGTCTAGGGGCAGAGACCCAGTACTTC. The full variable domain, in which reference TRBV2 and TRBJ2-5 provide the parts outside the CDR3, is EPEVTQTPSHQVTQMGQEVILRCVPISNHLYFYWYRQILGQKVEFLVSFYNNEISEKSEIFDDQFSVERPDGSNFTLKIRSTKLEDSAMYFCASSEARLGAETQYFGPGTRLLVL.